These 21 T cell receptor beta chains share one sample of origin, sequenced in a study of siplizumab effects on memory and regulatory T cells. TCRdb keeps only in-frame clones here, not all; method: immunoSEQ multiplex PCR. The sample lists about 48,000 clones, more than 85% occurring once. The sample comprised naive CD8+ T cells sorted from blood. The origin of the receptors is a human donor in good health.

A few counts support this clone. The gene calls are TRBV2 and TRBJ1-6; no firm D call. This CDR3 has 13 amino acids. With 4 bases removed from V and 7 bases from J, the gap between germline ends came to 8 bases. CDR1 and CDR2 from the germline V gene are SNHLY and FYNNEI. The DNA of the CDR3 is TGTGCCAGCAGTGGGGTAGGGAATTCACCCCTCCACTTT. It encodes CASSGVGNSPLHF.

The chain joins TRBV5-4 to TRBJ2-2, with D perhaps TRBD1 (6 bases). Deletions cut 5 bases from V and 6 bases from J, with 11 bases between. Germline V gives CDR1 SGHNT, CDR2 YYREEE (reference sequence). This CDR3 has 13 residues. CDR3 amino acids: CASSFTGPGELFF. For the CDR3, the DNA is TGTGCCAGCAGTTTCACAGGGCCCGGGGAGCTGTTTTTT.

V is TRBV4-1 and J is TRBJ2-5; possibly TRBD1 for D (6 bases). Trimming removed 5 bases at V and 1 base at J, with 14 bases between. The CDR3 extends over 15 amino acids. Germline CDR1 is MGHRA and CDR2 is YSYEKL. In DNA form, the CDR3 reads TGCGCCAGCAGCTCCCCAGGGGAACTCCAAGAGACCCAGTACTTC. This encodes CASSSPGELQETQYF.

The CDR3 here is CASTESSGIDNEQFF. The CDR3 nucleotides are TGTGCCAGTACCGAATCTAGCGGGATCGACAATGAGCAGTTCTTC. The chain employs TRBV19 and TRBJ2-1; 9 bases map to TRBD2. The V and J ends lost 7 bases and 5 bases, in that order; junction bases with no gene match: 9. Germline V gives CDR1 LNHDA, CDR2 SQIVND (reference sequence). CDR3 size: 15 residues.

This chain links TRBV5-1 with TRBJ2-7; 13 nucleotides align to TRBD2. This CDR3 has 13 amino acids. The germline V gene has CDR1 SGHRS and CDR2 YFSETQ. With 8 bases clipped from V and 6 bases from J, the junction kept 5 bases outside the gene matches. CDR3 coding DNA: TGCGCCAGTACCGGGACTAGCGGGACCGAGCAGTACTTC. Translated: CASTGTSGTEQYF. The full variable domain, completed using reference TRBV5-1 and TRBJ2-7, is KAGVTQTPRYLIKTRGQQVTLSCSPISGHRSVSWYQQTPGQGLQFLFEYFSETQRNKGNFPGRFSGRQFSNSRSEMNVSTLELGDSALYLCASTGTSGTEQYFGPGTRLTVT.

The V call is TRBV9, the J call TRBJ2-7, with D possibly called TRBD1 or TRBD2 (5 bases each). The CDR3 length is 12 residues. Germline V gene sequence: CDR1 SGDLS, CDR2 YYNGEE. V was pared by 6 bases and J by 5 bases, with 12 bases between. The CDR3 loop is CASTIRGHEQYF. The CDR3 region has the DNA TGTGCCAGCACGATACGGGGACACGAGCAGTACTTC.

The rearrangement uses TRBV19 and TRBJ2-5; TRBD2 is a possible D gene (6 bases). CDR1 is LNHDA, CDR2 SQIVND, per germline (reference sequence). The ends were cut back, 2 bases at V and 2 bases at J, with 9 bases in the middle. The CDR3 covers 14 residues. The CDR3 loop reads CASSIPGEQETQYF. The CDR3 nucleotides read TGTGCCAGTAGTATACCGGGGGAGCAAGAGACCCAGTACTTC.

The genes are TRBV7-6 and TRBJ2-2, with D unclear. Germline V gene lookup returns CDR1 SGHVS and CDR2 FNYEAQ. V gave up 1 base and J gave up 7 bases, with 7 bases separating them. CDR3 size: 13 residues. The CDR3 nucleotides read TGTGCCAGCAGCTTAGAAGGGTTCGGGGAGCTGTTTTTT. It yields the protein CASSLEGFGELFF.

The chain carries TRBV4-1 and TRBJ2-1; the match to TRBD2 covers 7 bases. Germline V gives CDR1 MGHRA, CDR2 YSYEKL. Trimming took 7 bases from V and 2 from J; bases not matched to a gene: 8. The CDR3 runs 15 residues. CDR3 nucleotide sequence: TGCGCCAGCAAGTACTCGAGCGGGACCTACAATGAGCAGTTCTTC. Its protein is CASKYSSGTYNEQFF.

V and J are TRBV4-1 and TRBJ2-3, with TRBD2 matching over 8 bases. Trimming took 4 bases from V and 3 from J; bases not matched to a gene: 15. The CDR3 is 18 residues long. From germline, CDR1 is MGHRA and CDR2 YSYEKL. The CDR3 loop is CASSPSGALAEGTDTQYF. CDR3 sequence (DNA): TGCGCCAGCAGCCCAAGCGGGGCACTAGCGGAGGGAACAGATACGCAGTATTTT.

The rearrangement joins TRBV5-5 to TRBJ2-7; 11 nucleotides align to TRBD1. Trimming cost V 0 bases and J 4 bases; bases outside gene matches: 3. Germline loops: CDR1 SGHKS, CDR2 YYEKEE (reference sequence). The CDR3 is 15 amino acids. CDR3 nucleotides: TGTGCCAGCAGCTTGGGTGGGACAGGGGGGTACGAGCAGTACTTC. Protein sequence: CASSLGGTGGYEQYF.

The genes are TRBV6-5 and TRBJ2-2; 10 nucleotides match TRBD1. This CDR3 contains 16 residues. Unmatched junction bases numbered 4, after V lost 0 bases and J lost 6 bases. Germline CDR1 reads MNHEY; CDR2 reads SVGAGI. Written as DNA, the CDR3 is TGTGCCAGCAGTTACTCGACAGGGGGCAGTTCCGGGGAGCTGTTTTTT. It is translated as CASSYSTGGSSGELFF.

V and J are TRBV29-1 and TRBJ2-1; 7 positions agree with TRBD2. Trimming took 3 bases from V and 6 from J; bases not matched to a gene: 8. This CDR3 is built from 14 residues. Germline V gene data show CDR1 as SQVTM and CDR2 as ANQGSEA. The CDR3 is CSVDAGVTSNEQFF. The DNA of the CDR3 is TGCAGCGTTGATGCGGGGGTCACCTCCAATGAGCAGTTCTTC.

The V and J genes are TRBV4-1 and TRBJ2-5, with a tentative D call TRBD1 (5 bases). Germline CDR1 and CDR2: MGHRA and YSYEKL. The V gene lost 4 bases and the J gene lost 0 bases, with 18 bases spanning the gap. This CDR3 is 17 amino acids long. The CDR3 spells CASSPGPRVMYQETQYF. In nucleotides, the CDR3 is TGCGCCAGCAGCCCAGGGCCCAGGGTAATGTACCAAGAGACCCAGTACTTC.

A few counts support this clone. The chain recombines TRBV27 with TRBJ2-7; D may match TRBD1 or TRBD2 (5 bases each). Germline V gives CDR1 MNHEY, CDR2 SMNVEV (reference sequence). Trimming cost V 6 bases and J 6 bases, with 12 bases left between them. This CDR3 contains 12 residues. CDR3 sequence reads: CASRRGTGEQYF. CDR3 DNA sequence: TGTGCCAGCAGGAGAGGGACGGGCGAGCAGTACTTC.

The chain employs TRBV5-6 and TRBJ2-5; D possibly corresponds to TRBD2 (6 bases). The CDR3 extends over 15 amino acids. Germline V CDR1 and CDR2: SGHDT, YYEEEE. Between the trimmed V and J ends, which lost 3 bases and 7 bases, there was a span of 19 bases. The CDR3 here is CASSSGDYNLGTQYF. The CDR3 nucleotides are TGTGCCAGCAGCTCGGGAGACTATAACCTTGGGACCCAGTACTTC.

The V gene is TRBV27, the J gene TRBJ2-1; D not resolved. The CDR3 has 13 amino acids. Germline assignment: CDR1 MNHEY and CDR2 SMNVEV (reference sequence). Trimming pared 6 bases from V and 5 bases from J, leaving 11 bases between. The CDR3 region is CASSGVGHNEQFF. CDR3 coding DNA: TGTGCCAGCAGCGGTGTGGGCCACAATGAGCAGTTCTTC.

The J gene is TRBJ2-7, the V gene TRBV5-1; D is undetermined. The germline V and J ends were trimmed by 0 bases and 1 base, with 8 bases remaining between them. Germline assignment: CDR1 SGHRS and CDR2 YFSETQ. The CDR3 covers 14 residues. The CDR3 loop is CASSLERHSYEQYF. The DNA of the CDR3 is TGCGCCAGCAGCTTGGAAAGACATTCCTACGAGCAGTACTTC.

V usage is TRBV6-1 and J usage is TRBJ1-2, with 8 bases aligning to TRBD1. V was pared by 3 bases and J by 0 bases, with 9 bases of the junction left unmatched. This CDR3 region has 17 residues. CDR1 MNHNS and CDR2 SASEGT come from the germline V gene. CDR3 nucleotides: TGTGCCAGCAGTGATCTGACAGGGGATATTACTAACTATGGCTACACCTTC. Protein product: CASSDLTGDITNYGYTF.

This sequence joins TRBV5-6 and TRBJ2-3; D might be TRBD1 (6 bases). From germline, CDR1 is SGHDT and CDR2 YYEEEE. V was pared by 0 bases and J by 0 bases, with 14 bases between. The CDR3 consists of 17 residues. CDR3 in DNA: TGTGCCAGCAGCTTGGCGCAAACAGGGATAAGCACAGATACGCAGTATTTT. This translates into CASSLAQTGISTDTQYF.

The gene calls are TRBV6-1 and TRBJ2-1; 10 nucleotides align to TRBD2. Germline-derived CDR1 and CDR2 are MNHNS and SASEGT. The CDR3 totals 15 residues. Trimming at V came to 2 bases and at J to 10 bases, leaving 8 bases not matched to a gene. The CDR3 region is CASSEWSGGAWEQFF. In DNA form, the CDR3 reads TGTGCCAGCAGTGAATGGAGCGGGGGGGCCTGGGAGCAGTTCTTC.